The rows below give T cell receptor beta chains drawn from one sample of a study of cytomegalovirus exposure and HLA in healthy donors. Method: immunoSEQ multiplex PCR; TCRdb's copy keeps in-frame clones and lacks some. The sample records some 250,000 clones, roughly 89% being singletons. Sequencing used PBMCs. These receptors were obtained from a woman aged 18-29 years in good health and CMV-seronegative. Each CDR3 is given with its conserved first and last residue. D genes are given only for firm matches. Clone size is stated in some rows and not others, as once, few, many or a class when expanded.

D | J | V | size | length | CDR3 | DNA
TRBD1 | TRBJ1-4 | TRBV6-1 | . | 19 | CASSEIVGDRSTTNEKLFF | TGTGCCAGCAGTGAAATAGTAGGGGACAGGTCTACAACTAATGAAAAACTGTTTTTT
TRBD1 | TRBJ2-2 | TRBV7-9 | . | 17 | CASSHAYRGPSTGELFF | TGTGCCAGCAGCCACGCTTATAGGGGGCCGTCGACCGGGGAGCTGTTTTTT
TRBD1 | TRBJ1-4 | TRBV30 | . | 14 | CAWSVQGAVEKLFF | TGTGCCTGGAGTGTACAGGGGGCGGTTGAAAAACTGTTTTTT
TRBD1 | TRBJ1-1 | TRBV28 | . | 12 | CASSHGQGEAFF | TGTGCCAGCAGTCATGGACAGGGCGAAGCTTTCTTT
. | TRBJ1-1 | TRBV10-2 | . | 16 | CASSDSAVQGNTEAFF | TGCGCCAGCAGTGACTCCGCCGTACAGGGGAACACTGAAGCTTTCTTT
TRBD2 | TRBJ2-3 | TRBV6-5 | . | 16 | CASSYRQRGGSDTQYF | TGTGCCAGCAGTTACCGTCAGCGGGGGGGCTCAGATACGCAGTATTTT
. | TRBJ1-2 | TRBV6-1 | . | 15 | CASSEIQGMVDGYTF | TGTGCCAGCAGTGAAATTCAGGGGATGGTAGATGGCTACACCTTC
. | TRBJ1-6 | TRBV6-1 | few | 13 | CAGAGLGGSPLHF | TGTGCCGGTGCGGGTCTCGGAGGTTCACCCCTCCACTTT
. | TRBJ2-1 | TRBV18 | . | 12 | CASSPGANEQFF | TGTGCCAGCTCACCAGGGGCCAATGAGCAGTTCTTC
TRBD1 | TRBJ1-1 | TRBV7-2 | . | 16 | CASSLSRGQPSTEAFF | TGTGCCAGCAGCTTATCCCGGGGACAGCCCAGCACTGAAGCTTTCTTT
. | TRBJ1-4 | TRBV18 | . | 15 | CASSPPGALGEKLFF | TGTGCCAGCTCACCACCGGGGGCCTTGGGGGAAAAACTGTTTTTT
TRBD1 | TRBJ2-2 | TRBV4-1 | . | 15 | CASSVIGQGTGELFF | TGCGCCAGCAGCGTGATCGGACAGGGCACCGGGGAGCTGTTTTTT
. | TRBJ2-7 | TRBV6-1 | . | 13 | CASTQGLTYEQYF | TGTGCCAGCACCCAGGGGTTAACCTACGAGCAGTACTTC
TRBD1 | TRBJ1-4 | TRBV19 | . | 14 | CASARDRGFEKLFF | TGTGCCAGTGCCCGGGACAGGGGATTTGAAAAACTGTTTTTT
TRBD1 | TRBJ1-1 | TRBV11-2 | . | 15 | CASSFRPGQILEAFF | TGTGCCAGCAGCTTTCGCCCGGGACAGATTCTTGAAGCTTTCTTT
. | TRBJ1-2 | TRBV29-1 | . | 13 | CSVEVAGFGGYTF | TGCAGCGTTGAAGTGGCAGGGTTCGGTGGCTACACCTTC
TRBD1 | TRBJ2-4 | TRBV7-2 | . | 18 | CASSFGHGTGYAKNIQYF | TGTGCCAGCAGCTTCGGACACGGGACAGGGTATGCCAAAAACATTCAGTACTTC
. | TRBJ1-5 | TRBV28 | . | 14 | CASSSGVLNQPQHF | TGTGCCAGCAGTTCCGGGGTCCTCAATCAGCCCCAGCATTTT
. | TRBJ1-4 | TRBV2 | . | 14 | CASNMGRQEEKLFF | TGTGCCAGCAATATGGGCAGACAGGAGGAAAAACTGTTTTTT
. | TRBJ2-7 | TRBV9 | . | 13 | CASSPGDSYEQYF | TGTGCCAGCAGCCCCGGGGATTCTTACGAGCAGTACTTC
. | TRBJ2-6 | TRBV9 | . | 15 | CASSVISGGANVLTF | TGTGCCAGCAGCGTAATATCCGGTGGGGCCAACGTCCTGACTTTC
TRBD2 | TRBJ2-5 | TRBV4-1 | . | 15 | CASSRFGGGQETQYF | TGCGCCAGCAGCAGATTTGGGGGGGGGCAAGAGACCCAGTACTTC
TRBD1 | TRBJ1-1 | TRBV7-9 | once | 14 | CASSLVRGWTEAFF | TGTGCCAGCAGCTTAGTCAGGGGGTGGACTGAAGCTTTCTTT
TRBD1 | TRBJ1-3 | TRBV4-2 | . | 17 | CASSQDVGTGGGNTIYF | TGTGCCAGCAGCCAAGATGTGGGGACAGGGGGCGGAAACACCATATATTTT
TRBD2 | TRBJ2-1 | TRBV4-1 | . | 16 | CASSQVSGTRHNEQFF | TGCGCCAGCAGCCAAGTATCCGGGACTAGGCATAATGAGCAGTTCTTC
. | TRBJ2-3 | TRBV4-1 | . | 18 | CASSQFLLLWGGTDTQYF | TGCGCCAGCAGCCAATTCCTTCTACTGTGGGGGGGCACAGATACGCAGTATTTT
. | TRBJ1-6 | TRBV30 | . | 17 | CAWSNPGHGKYNSPLHF | TGTGCCTGGAGTAACCCGGGACACGGCAAATATAATTCACCCCTCCACTTT
. | TRBJ2-1 | TRBV29-1 | . | 13 | CSVEGDIYNEQFF | TGCAGCGTTGAGGGGGACATTTACAATGAGCAGTTCTTC
. | TRBJ1-1 | TRBV21-1 | . | 16 | CASTNGGQGSNTEAFF | TGTGCCAGCACCAATGGAGGACAGGGTTCGAACACTGAAGCTTTCTTT
. | TRBJ1-2 | TRBV27 | . | 16 | CASRDRNSPGNYGYTF | TGTGCCAGCAGGGACAGAAACTCACCGGGTAACTATGGCTACACCTTC
. | TRBJ2-2 | TRBV6-5 | . | 15 | CASSYWHTNTGELFF | TGTGCCAGCAGTTACTGGCATACGAACACCGGGGAGCTGTTTTTT
TRBD2 | TRBJ2-3 | TRBV7-9 | . | 15 | CASSSSGGALDTQYF | TGTGCCAGCAGCTCTAGCGGGGGGGCCTTGGATACGCAGTATTTT
. | TRBJ1-5 | TRBV25-1 | . | 16 | CASSESGQSYNQPQHF | TGTGCCAGCAGTGAATCCGGACAGTCGTACAATCAGCCCCAGCATTTT
. | TRBJ2-1 | TRBV4-1 | . | 12 | CASSQGDNEQFF | TGCGCCAGCAGCCAAGGAGACAATGAGCAGTTCTTC
TRBD1 | TRBJ1-5 | TRBV28 | . | 16 | CASSTQTGVLDQPQHF | TGTGCCAGCAGTACCCAAACAGGGGTCCTCGATCAGCCCCAGCATTTT